This T cell receptor beta chain came from a study of blood T cell repertoires in COVID-19. About the study: The samples span acute and convalescent COVID-19 from the United States, Italy and Spain. PBMCs, B-cell-depleted T cells, or T cells provided the cDNA or gDNA that made up the material.

Per the authors' pipeline: The authors estimated nucleated cell counts from reference gene primer amplification. Sequenced by immunoSEQ multiplex PCR; TCRdb stores in-frame clones only, minus some. V, J and clone size are those of that table, while D and trimming were read from the DNA. Of roughly 200,000 clones in the sample, about 86% were seen once. The ends lost 4 bases at V and 5 bases at J; junction bases unmatched: 8. The CDR3 contains 14 residues. CDR1 and CDR2 (germline): SGHNT, YYREEE (reference sequence). The source is a man aged 18 to 35 with active or convalescent COVID-19. The source material was peripheral blood. The chain has TRBV5-4 and TRBJ1-2, with 7 positions matching TRBD1. CDR3 sequence: CASSKPGTVYGYTF. The CDR3 bases are TGTGCCAGCAGCAAACCAGGGACAGTATATGGCTACACCTTC.